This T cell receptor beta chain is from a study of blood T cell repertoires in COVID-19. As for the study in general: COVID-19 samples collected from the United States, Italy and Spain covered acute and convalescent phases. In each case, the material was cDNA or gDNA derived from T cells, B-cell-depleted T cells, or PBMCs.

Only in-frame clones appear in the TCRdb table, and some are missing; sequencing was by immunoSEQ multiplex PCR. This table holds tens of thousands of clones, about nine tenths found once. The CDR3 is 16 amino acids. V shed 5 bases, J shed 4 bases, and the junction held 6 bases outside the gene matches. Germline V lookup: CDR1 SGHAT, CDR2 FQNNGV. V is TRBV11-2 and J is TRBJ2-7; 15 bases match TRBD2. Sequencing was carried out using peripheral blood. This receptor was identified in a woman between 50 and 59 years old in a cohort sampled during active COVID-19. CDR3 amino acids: CASSPGTSGGIYEQYF. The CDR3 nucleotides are TGTGCCAGCAGCCCGGGGACTAGCGGGGGGATATACGAGCAGTACTTC.